The sequence of this TCR beta chain was determined in a study of CD8 T cells in ankylosing spondylitis. Many counts were recorded for this clonotype. TCRdb fed the 5' RACE reads into MiXCR, producing one record per CDR3 protein. The sample contains 300,000 to 350,000 distinct CDR3 sequences, over 12% of which appear only once. Sequenced material: blood, either unsorted or a sorted T cell fraction (not recorded which). The origin of this receptor is a male donor with ankylosing spondylitis or in good health (not recorded which).

CDR3 protein: CASSPKNIGETQYF. CDR3 coding DNA: TGTGCCAGCAGCCCCAAAAATATCGGGGAGACCCAGTACTTC. V gene TRBV11-2 combines with J gene TRBJ2-5; no definite D call. Germline V lookup: CDR1 SGHAT, CDR2 FQNNGV. The CDR3 sequence is 14 residues long. Trimming took 5 bases from V and 5 from J, leaving 15 bases between them.